This T cell receptor (beta chain) was identified in a study of shared clonotypes between healthy human individuals. CDR1 and CDR2 from the germline V gene are SGDLS and YYNGEE. The CDR3 spans 15 residues. Trimming at V came to 0 bases and at J to 6 bases, leaving 6 bases not matched to a gene. Profiling relied on immunoSEQ multiplex PCR, and the TCRdb table lists in-frame clones only, not all of them. The sample has about 2.1 million clones, under 95% seen once. It was CD45RO-negative cells, positively selected for CCR7, that made up naive CD8 cells, with terminally differentiated effector memory CD45RA+ cells excluded.

The TCR was taken from a man between 18 and 35 years old in good health. Some clones in this sample may be carry-over from other donors' samples. The sequencing input was naive CD8+ T cells from PBMCs. The chain has TRBV9 and TRBJ2-1, with 7 positions matching TRBD2. CDR3 residues: CASSVDGRTRNEQFF. CDR3 coding DNA: TGTGCCAGCAGCGTAGACGGGAGGACACGCAATGAGCAGTTCTTC.